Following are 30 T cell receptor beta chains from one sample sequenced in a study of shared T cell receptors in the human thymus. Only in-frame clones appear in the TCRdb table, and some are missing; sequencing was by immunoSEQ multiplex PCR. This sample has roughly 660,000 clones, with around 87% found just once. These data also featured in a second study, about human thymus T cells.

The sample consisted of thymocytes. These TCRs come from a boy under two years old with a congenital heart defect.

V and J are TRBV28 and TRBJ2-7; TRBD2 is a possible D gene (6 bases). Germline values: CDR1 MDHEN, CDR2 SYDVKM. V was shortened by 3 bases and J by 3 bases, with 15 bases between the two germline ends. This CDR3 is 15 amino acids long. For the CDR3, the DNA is TGTGCCAGCAGTTTGGTCCCGGGACTGATCTACGAGCAGTACTTC. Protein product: CASSLVPGLIYEQYF. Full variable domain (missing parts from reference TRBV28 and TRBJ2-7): DVKVTQSSRYLVKRTGEKVFLECVQDMDHENMFWYRQDPGLGLRLIYFSYDVKMKEKGDIPEGYSVSREKKERFSLILESASTNQTSMYLCASSLVPGLIYEQYFGPGTRLTVT.

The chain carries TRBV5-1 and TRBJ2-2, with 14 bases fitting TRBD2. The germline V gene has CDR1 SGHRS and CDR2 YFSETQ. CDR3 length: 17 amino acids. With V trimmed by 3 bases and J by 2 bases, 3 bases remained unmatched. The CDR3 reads CASSSGLAGANTGELFF. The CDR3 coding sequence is TGCGCCAGCAGCTCGGGACTAGCGGGAGCTAACACCGGGGAGCTGTTTTTT.

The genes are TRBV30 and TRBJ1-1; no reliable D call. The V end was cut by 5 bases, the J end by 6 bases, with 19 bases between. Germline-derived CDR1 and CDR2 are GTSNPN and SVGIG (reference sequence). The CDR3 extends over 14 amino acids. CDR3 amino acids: CAWFPEQEVPEAFF. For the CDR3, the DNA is TGTGCCTGGTTTCCCGAGCAGGAGGTCCCTGAAGCTTTCTTT.

CDR3: CASSGRDRGETQYF. CDR3 DNA sequence: TGTGCCAGCAGTGGAAGGGACAGGGGAGAGACCCAGTACTTC. The chain combines TRBV2 with TRBJ2-5, with 10 bases fitting TRBD1. After removal of 4 bases from V and 4 bases from J, the junction contained 3 bases not matched to a gene. There are 14 residues in the CDR3. Germline CDR1 and CDR2: SNHLY and FYNNEI.

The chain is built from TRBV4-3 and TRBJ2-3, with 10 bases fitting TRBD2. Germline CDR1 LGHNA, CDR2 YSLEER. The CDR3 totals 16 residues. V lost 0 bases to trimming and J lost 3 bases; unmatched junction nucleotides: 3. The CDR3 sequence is CASSQDASGSTDTQYF. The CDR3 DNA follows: TGCGCCAGCAGCCAAGATGCTAGCGGGAGTACAGATACGCAGTATTTT.

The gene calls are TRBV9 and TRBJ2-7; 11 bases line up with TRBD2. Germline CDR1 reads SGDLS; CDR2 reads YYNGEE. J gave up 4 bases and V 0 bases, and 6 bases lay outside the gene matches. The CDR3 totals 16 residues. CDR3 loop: CASSVGPSGRWYEQYF. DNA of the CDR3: TGTGCCAGCAGCGTAGGCCCTAGCGGGAGGTGGTACGAGCAGTACTTC.

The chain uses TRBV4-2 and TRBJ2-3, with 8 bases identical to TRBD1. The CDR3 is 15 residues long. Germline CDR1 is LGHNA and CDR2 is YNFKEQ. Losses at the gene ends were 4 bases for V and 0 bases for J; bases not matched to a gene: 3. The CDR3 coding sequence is TGTGCCAGCAGCCCCGGGACAGGCAGCACAGATACGCAGTATTTT. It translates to CASSPGTGSTDTQYF.

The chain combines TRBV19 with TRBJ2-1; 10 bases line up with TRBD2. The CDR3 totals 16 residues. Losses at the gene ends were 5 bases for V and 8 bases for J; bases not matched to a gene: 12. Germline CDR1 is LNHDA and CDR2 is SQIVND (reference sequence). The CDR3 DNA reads TGTGCCAGTAGTGCTCAGCGGGAGGGCCCCTCGGATGAGCAGTTCTTC. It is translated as CASSAQREGPSDEQFF.

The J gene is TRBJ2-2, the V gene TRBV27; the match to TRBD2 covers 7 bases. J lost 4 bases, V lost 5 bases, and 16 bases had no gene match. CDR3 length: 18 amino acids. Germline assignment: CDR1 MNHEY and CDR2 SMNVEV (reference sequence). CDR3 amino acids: CASSPPLSGIQLTGELFF. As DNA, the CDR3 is TGTGCCAGCAGTCCCCCCTTAAGCGGGATCCAGCTCACCGGGGAGCTGTTTTTT.

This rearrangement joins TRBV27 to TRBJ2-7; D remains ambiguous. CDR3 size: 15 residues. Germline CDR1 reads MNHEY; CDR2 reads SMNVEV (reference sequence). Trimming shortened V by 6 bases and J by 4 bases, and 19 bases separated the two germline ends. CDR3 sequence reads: CASSYLGGRHYEQYF. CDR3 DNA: TGTGCCAGCAGCTATCTGGGTGGCAGGCATTACGAGCAGTACTTC.

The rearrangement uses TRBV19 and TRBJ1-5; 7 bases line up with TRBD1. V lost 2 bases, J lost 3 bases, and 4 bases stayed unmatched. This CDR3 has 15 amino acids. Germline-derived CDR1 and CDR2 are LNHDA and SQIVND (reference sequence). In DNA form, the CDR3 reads TGTGCCAGTAGTATAAGGGGGCAGATCAATCAGCCCCAGCATTTT. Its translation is CASSIRGQINQPQHF.

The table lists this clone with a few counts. The CDR3 loop reads CASSKGSGELFF. CDR3 sequence (DNA): TGTGCCAGTAGTAAAGGGAGCGGGGAGCTGTTTTTT. The chain recombines TRBV19 with TRBJ2-2, with a tentative D call TRBD2 (5 bases). V was shortened by 4 bases and J by 7 bases, with 7 bases between the two germline ends. The CDR3 has 12 amino acids. The germline gives CDR1 LNHDA, CDR2 SQIVND (reference sequence).

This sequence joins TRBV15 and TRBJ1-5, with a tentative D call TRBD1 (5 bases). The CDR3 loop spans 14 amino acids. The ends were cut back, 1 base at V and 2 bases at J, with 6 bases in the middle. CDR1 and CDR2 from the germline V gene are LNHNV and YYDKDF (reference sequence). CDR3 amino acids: CATSRARGNQPQHF. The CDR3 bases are TGTGCCACCAGCAGAGCCAGGGGCAATCAGCCCCAGCATTTT.

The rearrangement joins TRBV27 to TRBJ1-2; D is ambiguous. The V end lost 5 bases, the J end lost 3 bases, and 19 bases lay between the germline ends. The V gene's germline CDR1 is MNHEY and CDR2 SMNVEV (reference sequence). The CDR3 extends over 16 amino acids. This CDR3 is CASSPRVRIPHYGYTF. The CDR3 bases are TGTGCCAGCAGTCCTCGGGTCCGAATTCCCCACTATGGCTACACCTTC.

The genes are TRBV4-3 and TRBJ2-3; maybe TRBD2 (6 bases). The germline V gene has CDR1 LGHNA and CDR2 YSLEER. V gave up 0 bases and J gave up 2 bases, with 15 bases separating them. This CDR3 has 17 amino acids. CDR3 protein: CASSQDQNGSITDTQYF. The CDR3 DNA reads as TGCGCCAGCAGCCAAGATCAGAACGGGAGCATCACAGATACGCAGTATTTT.

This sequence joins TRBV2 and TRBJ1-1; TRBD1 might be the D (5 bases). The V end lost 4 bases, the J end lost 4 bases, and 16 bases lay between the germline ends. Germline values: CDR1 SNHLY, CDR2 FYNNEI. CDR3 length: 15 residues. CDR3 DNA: TGTGCCAGCAGTGTAGTCAGGGTGAGTGGCACTGAAGCTTTCTTT. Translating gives CASSVVRVSGTEAFF.

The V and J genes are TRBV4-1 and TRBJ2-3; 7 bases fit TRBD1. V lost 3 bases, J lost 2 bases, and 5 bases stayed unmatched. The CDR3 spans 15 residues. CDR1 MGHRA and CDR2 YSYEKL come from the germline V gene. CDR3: CASSQRDSHTDTQYF. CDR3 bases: TGCGCCAGCAGCCAGAGGGACAGCCACACAGATACGCAGTATTTT.

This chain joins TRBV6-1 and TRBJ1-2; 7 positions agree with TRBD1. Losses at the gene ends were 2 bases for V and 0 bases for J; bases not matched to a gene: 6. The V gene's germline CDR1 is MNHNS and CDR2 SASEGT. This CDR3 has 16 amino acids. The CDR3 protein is CASSEKQGQPNYGYTF. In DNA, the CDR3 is TGTGCCAGCAGTGAAAAACAGGGGCAGCCTAACTATGGCTACACCTTC.

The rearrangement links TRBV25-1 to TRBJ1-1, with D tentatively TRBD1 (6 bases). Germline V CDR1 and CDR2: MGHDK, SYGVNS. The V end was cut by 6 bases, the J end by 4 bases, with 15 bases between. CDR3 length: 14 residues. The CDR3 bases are TGTGCCAGCAGCCCTACAGGGTCGAGCACTGAAGCTTTCTTT. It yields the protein CASSPTGSSTEAFF.

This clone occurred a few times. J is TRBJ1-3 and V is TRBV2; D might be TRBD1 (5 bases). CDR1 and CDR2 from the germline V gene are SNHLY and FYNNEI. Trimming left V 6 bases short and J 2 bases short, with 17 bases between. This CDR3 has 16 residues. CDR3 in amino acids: CASRRNKSRAGNTIYF. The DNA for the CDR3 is TGTGCCAGCAGACGAAATAAGAGCAGGGCTGGAAACACCATATATTTT.

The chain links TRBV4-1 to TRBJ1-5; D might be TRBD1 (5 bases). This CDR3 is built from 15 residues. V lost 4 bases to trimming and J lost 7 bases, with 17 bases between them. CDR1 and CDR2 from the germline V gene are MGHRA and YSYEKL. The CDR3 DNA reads TGCGCCAGCAGCCGCTCTCGGCAGGAGGGGCAGCCCCAGCATTTT. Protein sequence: CASSRSRQEGQPQHF.

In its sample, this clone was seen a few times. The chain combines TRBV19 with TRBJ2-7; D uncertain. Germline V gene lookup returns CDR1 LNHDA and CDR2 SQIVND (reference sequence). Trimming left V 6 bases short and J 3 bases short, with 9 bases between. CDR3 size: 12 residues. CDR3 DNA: TGTGCCAGTAGCGACTCGAGCTACGAGCAGTACTTC. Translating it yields CASSDSSYEQYF.

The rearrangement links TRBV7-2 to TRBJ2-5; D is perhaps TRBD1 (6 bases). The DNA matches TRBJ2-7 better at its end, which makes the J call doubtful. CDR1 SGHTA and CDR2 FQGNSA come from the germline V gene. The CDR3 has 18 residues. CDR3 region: CASSLAWAGDKSLYEQYF. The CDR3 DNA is TGTGCCAGCAGCTTGGCGTGGGCTGGGGACAAATCACTCTACGAGCAGTACTTC.

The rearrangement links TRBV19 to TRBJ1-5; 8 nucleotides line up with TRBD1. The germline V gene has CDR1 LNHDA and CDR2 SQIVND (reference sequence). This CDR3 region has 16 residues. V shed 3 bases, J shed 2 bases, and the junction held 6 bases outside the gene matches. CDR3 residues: CASSMMDRVGNQPQHF. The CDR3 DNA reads TGTGCCAGTAGTATGATGGACAGGGTGGGCAATCAGCCCCAGCATTTT.

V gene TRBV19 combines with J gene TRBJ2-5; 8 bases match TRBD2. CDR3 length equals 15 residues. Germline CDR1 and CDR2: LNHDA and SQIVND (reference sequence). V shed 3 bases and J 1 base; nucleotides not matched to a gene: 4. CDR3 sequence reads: CASSMVAGPQETQYF. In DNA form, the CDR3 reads TGTGCCAGTAGTATGGTAGCGGGGCCCCAAGAGACCCAGTACTTC.

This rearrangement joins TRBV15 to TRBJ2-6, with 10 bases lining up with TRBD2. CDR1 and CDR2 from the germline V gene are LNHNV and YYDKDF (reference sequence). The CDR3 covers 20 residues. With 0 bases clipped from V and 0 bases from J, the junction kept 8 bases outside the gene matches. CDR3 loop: CATSRDPASGSPSGANVLTF. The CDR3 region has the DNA TGTGCCACCAGCAGAGATCCAGCTAGCGGGAGTCCCTCTGGGGCCAACGTCCTGACTTTC. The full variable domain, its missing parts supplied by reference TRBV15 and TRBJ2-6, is DAMVIQNPRYQVTQFGKPVTLSCSQTLNHNVMYWYQQKSSQAPKLLFHYYDKDFNNEADTPDNFQSRRPNTSFCFLDIRSPGLGDTAMYLCATSRDPASGSPSGANVLTFGAGSRLTVL.

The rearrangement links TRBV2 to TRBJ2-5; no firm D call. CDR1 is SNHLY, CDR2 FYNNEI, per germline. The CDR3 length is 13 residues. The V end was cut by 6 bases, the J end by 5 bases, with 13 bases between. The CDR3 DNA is TGTGCCAGCAGGGGTACATTGAGGGAGACCCAGTACTTC. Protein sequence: CASRGTLRETQYF.

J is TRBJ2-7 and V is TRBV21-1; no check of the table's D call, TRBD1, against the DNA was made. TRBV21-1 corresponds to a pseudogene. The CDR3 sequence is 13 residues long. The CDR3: CAIVPDRDHEQYF. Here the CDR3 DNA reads TGTGCCATCGTACCCGACAGGGACCACGAGCAGTACTTC.

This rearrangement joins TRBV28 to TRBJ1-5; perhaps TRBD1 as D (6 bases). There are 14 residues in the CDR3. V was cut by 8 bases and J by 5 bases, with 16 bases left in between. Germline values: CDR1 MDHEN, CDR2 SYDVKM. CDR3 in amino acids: CASPYQGPYQPQHF. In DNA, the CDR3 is TGTGCCAGCCCTTACCAGGGGCCGTATCAGCCCCAGCATTTT.

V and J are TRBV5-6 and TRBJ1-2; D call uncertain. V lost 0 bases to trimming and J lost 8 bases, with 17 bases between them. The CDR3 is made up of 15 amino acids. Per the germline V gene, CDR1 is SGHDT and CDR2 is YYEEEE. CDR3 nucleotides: TGTGCCAGCAGCTTGGCTCAAGGGAGGAGGAGGGGCTACACCTTC. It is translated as CASSLAQGRRRGYTF.